Listed below are T cell receptor beta chains from one sample, sequenced in a study of regulatory T cells in long-lasting Graves disease. One entry per CDR3 protein, called by TCRdb with MiXCR from the multiplex PCR reads. The table has a few hundred thousand distinct CDR3 sequences, roughly 25% seen once. The specimen was peripheral blood mononuclear cells (PBMCs), collected when the disease was refractory, from a patient treated with antithyroid drugs. These receptors originate from a woman aged 40 to 49 with Graves disease. Each CDR3 is given with its conserved first and last residue. A D gene is named only where the DNA matches it firmly. Clone size appears in some rows only: once, few, many, or a class for an expanded clone.

CDR3nt | CDR3aa | d_gene | abundance | j_gene | v_gene
TGTGCCAGCTCCAGCCGGTGGAAGCTCACCGGGGAGCTGTTTTTT | CASSSRWKLTGELFF | . | few | TRBJ2-2 | TRBV28
TGTGCCAGCAGTCCAGGCCTTTGGGGCGGGGAGCTGTTTTTT | CASSPGLWGGELFF | . | . | TRBJ2-2 | TRBV27
TGTGCCAGCAGCCAATTCGGGGGCTCGCGCACAGATACGCAGTATTTT | CASSQFGGSRTDTQYF | . | . | TRBJ2-3 | TRBV3-1
TGCGCCAGCAGCTTTAGGCGGGAGCGCACCGGGGAGCTGTTTTTT | CASSFRRERTGELFF | TRBD2 | . | TRBJ2-2 | TRBV5-1
TGTACCAGCCCGACTAGCGGGTCGAACACCGGGGAGCTGTTTTTT | CTSPTSGSNTGELFF | TRBD2 | . | TRBJ2-2 | TRBV18
TGTGCCAGCGGGGTGGCAGAAGGGGGAGAGACCCAGTACTTC | CASGVAEGGETQYF | . | few | TRBJ2-5 | TRBV5-4
TGTGCCAGCAGCCACGGACGGCAGCAAGAGACCCAGTACTTC | CASSHGRQQETQYF | . | many | TRBJ2-5 | TRBV7-8
TGTGCCAGCAGTTTGGGGGGGAGAGCCCCTATTAATGAGCAGTTCTTC | CASSLGGRAPINEQFF | TRBD2 | . | TRBJ2-1 | TRBV27
TGTGCCAGCAGCTTAGCGCCGGGACAGGGGAAGGGCTATGGCTACACCTTC | CASSLAPGQGKGYGYTF | TRBD1 | many | TRBJ1-2 | TRBV7-9
TGTGCCAGCAGTTTCGCGCGCACAGATACGCAGTATTTT | CASSFARTDTQYF | . | . | TRBJ2-3 | TRBV12-3/TRBV12-4
TGCGCCAGCAGCCGCAGGGTGGACAGGGCGGAAGGCTACACCTTC | CASSRRVDRAEGYTF | TRBD1 | many | TRBJ1-2 | TRBV5-1
TGTGCCAGCAGCCAGACAGGGGTTAGCACAGATACGCAGTATTTT | CASSQTGVSTDTQYF | TRBD1 | few | TRBJ2-3 | TRBV11-2
TGTGCCAGCAGAGACACAGACCAATTCCTCTCTGGGGCCAACGTCCTGACTTTC | CASRDTDQFLSGANVLTF | . | many | TRBJ2-6 | TRBV7-8
TGCAGTGCTCCCAGTAGGGAAGAGACCAAAAACATTCAGTACTTC | CSAPSREETKNIQYF | . | . | TRBJ2-4 | TRBV20-1
TGTGCCAGCAGTGCGACGGGAGGGATAGAGACCCAGTACTTC | CASSATGGIETQYF | TRBD2 | many | TRBJ2-5 | TRBV2